The 9 T cell receptor beta chains below all came from one sample that was sequenced in a study of CD8 T cells in Susac syndrome. RNA, at about 0.45 to 1 ug, was reverse transcribed with random hexamers. TCRdb redid the calling of the immunoSEQ multiplex PCR reads with MiXCR, one entry per CDR3 protein. The sample has approximately 140,000 distinct CDR3 sequences; over 75% are singletons. Sequenced: CD8+ T cells from PBMCs. These receptors were taken from a human donor with multiple sclerosis.

This clonotype showed up just a few times. V gene TRBV11-2 combines with J gene TRBJ2-5; D gene uncertain. The germline CDR1 and CDR2 sequences are SGHAT and FQNNGV. This CDR3 comprises 16 residues. The V and J ends lost 0 bases and 4 bases respectively, with 15 bases between them. This chain's CDR3 is CASSLEGPGIGETQYF. CDR3 coding DNA: TGTGCCAGCAGCTTAGAAGGGCCAGGAATCGGAGAGACCCAGTACTTC.

This chain connects TRBV6-5 to TRBJ1-2; 8 nucleotides agree with TRBD1. Germline CDR1 and CDR2: MNHEY and SVGAGI. With V trimmed by 6 bases and J by 5 bases, 11 bases remained unmatched. The CDR3 has 15 residues. This CDR3 reads CASREQGVPGYGYTF. The CDR3 bases are TGTGCCAGCAGAGAACAGGGGGTTCCCGGGTATGGCTACACCTTC.

A word on this clonotype: Germline and junction disagree at one end, which may indicate a read error. The rearrangement uses TRBV11-2 and TRBJ1-2; D call uncertain. The CDR3 is 15 residues long. Germline V gene lookup returns CDR1 SGHAT and CDR2 FQNNGV. The CDR3 loop is CASSSSDTLLYGCTF. Written as DNA, the CDR3 is TGTGCCAGCAGCTCCTCAGACACGCTCCTCTATGGCTGCACCTTC. The full variable domain, in which reference TRBV11-2 and TRBJ1-2 provide the parts outside the CDR3, is EAGVAQSPRYKIIEKRQSVAFWCNPISGHATLYWYQQILGQGPKLLIQFQNNGVVDDSQLPKDRFSAERLKGVDSTLKIQPAKLEDSAVYLCASSSSDTLLYGCTFGSGTRLTVV.

V usage is TRBV5-5 and J usage is TRBJ1-6; no clear D gene. Germline V gene sequence: CDR1 SGHKS, CDR2 YYEKEE (reference sequence). The CDR3 is 13 residues long. With 0 bases removed from V and 9 bases from J, the gap between germline ends came to 7 bases. CDR3 sequence: CASSLGLSSPLHF. Here the CDR3 DNA reads TGTGCCAGCAGCTTGGGGTTAAGTTCACCCCTCCACTTT.

The rearrangement links TRBV14 to TRBJ1-2; D gene unclear. Per germline, CDR1 SGHDN and CDR2 FVKESK. CDR3 length: 16 amino acids. Trimming left V 0 bases short and J 2 bases short, with 13 bases between. CDR3 in amino acids: CASSQDSLTKNYGYTF. CDR3 DNA: TGTGCCAGCAGCCAAGATAGCCTTACGAAGAACTATGGCTACACCTTC.

The V call is TRBV13, the J call TRBJ2-5; possibly TRBD1 for D (5 bases). The CDR3 covers 13 residues. V dropped 0 bases and J dropped 7 bases, with 9 bases sitting between them. Germline V gene sequence: CDR1 PRHDT, CDR2 FYEKMQ (reference sequence). CDR3: CASSLGGAPTQYF. Here the CDR3 DNA reads TGTGCCAGCAGCTTAGGTGGGGCCCCGACCCAGTACTTC.

This clonotype was seen once. CDR3 nucleotides: TGCGCCAGCAGCCAAGATTTAGGGACAGGGAATCAGCCCCAGCATTTT. This translates into CASSQDLGTGNQPQHF. The chain joins TRBV4-3 to TRBJ1-5, with 9 bases fitting TRBD1. V shed 0 bases, J shed 4 bases, and the junction held 4 bases outside the gene matches. Germline V gene data show CDR1 as LGHNA and CDR2 as YSLEER. CDR3 length: 16 amino acids.

The chain uses TRBV28 and TRBJ1-2; D unresolved. V lost 5 bases, J lost 6 bases, and 13 bases lay in between. From germline, CDR1 is MDHEN and CDR2 SYDVKM. This CDR3 has 13 residues. The CDR3 nucleotides are TGTGCCAGCAGTGATCGAATTGTGCATGGCTACACCTTC. It is translated as CASSDRIVHGYTF.

This sequence joins TRBV6-1 and TRBJ1-1; D not resolved. This CDR3 contains 16 residues. Looked up from germline, CDR1 is MNHNS and CDR2 is SASEGT. V lost 2 bases to trimming and J lost 0 bases, with 13 bases between them. The CDR3 loop is CASSEFGISMNTEAFF. The CDR3 nucleotides read TGTGCCAGCAGTGAATTCGGTATAAGCATGAACACTGAAGCTTTCTTT.